This T cell receptor (beta chain) was captured in a study of T cell responses to AZD1222 COVID-19 vaccine. The overall study: Second doses that came at about 4 or about 12 weeks were put together. General study results and limits: The study sampled repertoires only after the peak T cell response. Spike-specific TCR breadth rose after two AZD1222 doses, and depth rose as well.

The germline gives CDR1 MDHEN, CDR2 SYDVKM. With 1 base removed from V and 5 bases from J, the gap between germline ends came to 14 bases. This CDR3 has 15 amino acids. TCRdb's table, derived via immunoSEQ multiplex PCR, lists solely in-frame clones and lacks some. Counted here are some 140,000 clones, under 95% occurring once; the ten biggest clones make up approximately 19%. This clone appeared once. The antigen remains undetermined. This sequence originates from an adult in good health. This chain connects TRBV28 to TRBJ1-1, with no clear D. The sample consisted of peripheral blood, taken on day 0 of AZD1222 vaccination. The CDR3 protein is CASSLYGLTLTEAFF. The CDR3 nucleotides read TGTGCCAGCAGTTTATATGGTCTGACCTTGACTGAAGCTTTCTTT. The full variable domain, with the rest looked up from reference TRBV28 and TRBJ1-1, is DVKVTQSSRYLVKRTGEKVFLECVQDMDHENMFWYRQDPGLGLRLIYFSYDVKMKEKGDIPEGYSVSREKKERFSLILESASTNQTSMYLCASSLYGLTLTEAFFGQGTRLTVV.